Shown below are 14 T cell receptor beta chains from a single sample sequenced in a study of cytomegalovirus exposure and HLA in healthy donors. It was with 60 Vbeta and 13 Jbeta primers that the PCR ran. Profiled with immunoSEQ multiplex PCR; TCRdb holds only in-frame clones, not every one. The sample has roughly 130,000 clones; 65% to 90% are singletons. The sequencing input was PBMCs. These receptors originate from a girl aged 2 to 9 in good health and CMV-seronegative.

The chain couples TRBV4-1 to TRBJ2-1; no definite D call. The CDR3 sequence is 14 residues long. Germline lookup yields CDR1 MGHRA and CDR2 YSYEKL. Trimming removed 6 bases from V and 4 bases from J, with 13 bases in between. As DNA, the CDR3 is TGCGCCAGCAGAATGAACACCGTTTACAATGAGCAGTTCTTC. It specifies CASRMNTVYNEQFF.

The chain carries TRBV6-1 and TRBJ1-2, with 7 bases lining up with TRBD1. The CDR3 length is 15 residues. J lost 2 bases, V lost 5 bases, and 8 bases had no gene match. Per germline, CDR1 MNHNS and CDR2 SASEGT. In DNA, the CDR3 is TGTGCCAGCAGTTCCCGGACAGGAGGCAACTATGGCTACACCTTC. Translation gives CASSSRTGGNYGYTF.

This clone is a singleton in its sample. The rearrangement uses TRBV5-8 and TRBJ2-7, with TRBD1 identical over 7 bases. Trimming took 0 bases from V and 3 from J; bases not matched to a gene: 3. The germline V gene encodes CDR1 SGHTS and CDR2 YDEGEE. CDR3 length: 14 amino acids. CDR3 protein: CASSLGQGGYEQYF. The CDR3 DNA follows: TGTGCCAGCAGCTTGGGACAGGGTGGCTACGAGCAGTACTTC.

This chain connects TRBV11-3 to TRBJ2-7, with a possible D match to TRBD2 (5 bases). The germline gives CDR1 SGHNT, CDR2 YENEEA. Trimming shortened V by 4 bases and J by 2 bases, and 24 bases separated the two germline ends. The CDR3 consists of 18 residues. CDR3 loop: CASSSPTREGGFTYEQYF. CDR3 sequence (DNA): TGTGCCAGCAGCTCCCCAACCCGCGAGGGCGGATTTACCTACGAGCAGTACTTC.

The chain recombines TRBV29-1 with TRBJ1-2; D is possibly TRBD1 (6 bases). With 1 base removed from V and 7 bases from J, the gap between germline ends came to 10 bases. This CDR3 spans 12 amino acids. Germline V lookup: CDR1 SQVTM, CDR2 ANQGSEA. The CDR3 coding sequence is TGCAGCGTTGAAGCCCAGGGGCTTGGCTACACCTTC. The encoded protein is CSVEAQGLGYTF.

This chain joins TRBV5-4 and TRBJ2-1; 7 bases are shared with TRBD2. The CDR3 length is 15 residues. Trimming removed 0 bases from V and 12 bases from J; junction bases left unmatched: 12. CDR1 and CDR2 from the germline V gene are SGHNT and YYREEE (reference sequence). The DNA for the CDR3 is TGTGCCAGCAGCTTGGAACTAGCGCCGGAGGGAAGGCAGTTCTTC. Its translation: CASSLELAPEGRQFF.

V and J are TRBV7-2 and TRBJ1-2; 8 nucleotides line up with TRBD1. Trimming took 1 base from V and 7 from J; bases not matched to a gene: 5. CDR1 is SGHTA and CDR2 is FQGNSA in the germline V gene. This CDR3 contains 14 residues. The CDR3 loop is CASSLVQGAGGYTF. CDR3 bases: TGTGCCAGCAGCTTAGTTCAGGGGGCAGGTGGCTACACCTTC.

V is TRBV7-9 and J is TRBJ1-1; possible D gene TRBD1, 5 bases. The CDR3 contains 13 residues. Germline CDR1 SEHNR, CDR2 FQNEAQ (reference sequence). V lost 4 bases and J 1 base, leaving 7 bases between the germline ends. CDR3 in amino acids: CASSSDTNTEAFF. The CDR3 DNA reads TGTGCCAGCAGCTCGGACACGAACACTGAAGCTTTCTTT.

This clone was recorded a few times. The chain carries TRBV2 and TRBJ2-1, with 9 bases lining up with TRBD1. The CDR3 has 20 residues. Per the germline V gene, CDR1 is SNHLY and CDR2 is FYNNEI. V lost 8 bases to trimming and J lost 0 bases; unmatched junction nucleotides: 20. The CDR3 sequence: CASELRRTGAGLLSYNEQFF. The CDR3, as DNA: TGTGCCAGCGAACTGCGTCGGACAGGGGCTGGATTACTCTCCTACAATGAGCAGTTCTTC.

The chain links TRBV19 to TRBJ1-3; no reliable D call. Germline lookup yields CDR1 LNHDA and CDR2 SQIVND (reference sequence). The CDR3 contains 14 residues. V lost 10 bases and J lost 4, with 17 bases in between. CDR3 DNA sequence: TGTGCCACACGGGGTCTCTCCATGGGAAACACCATATATTTT. Amino acid sequence: CATRGLSMGNTIYF.

The chain carries TRBV5-1 and TRBJ1-1; TRBD1 matches 7 bases. V lost 2 bases, J lost 11 bases, and 12 bases stayed unmatched. This CDR3 comprises 14 residues. The V gene's germline CDR1 is SGHRS and CDR2 YFSETQ. The CDR3 bases are TGCGCCAGCAGCTTCACAGGGGCCGAAGCGGGTGCTTTCTTT. It yields the protein CASSFTGAEAGAFF.

This chain connects TRBV11-2 to TRBJ2-5, with a weak D call TRBD2 (6 bases). Germline V gene lookup returns CDR1 SGHAT and CDR2 FQNNGV. The CDR3 has 15 amino acids. The V end was cut by 6 bases, the J end by 2 bases, with 16 bases between. This CDR3 is CASSLGGSLQETQYF. The DNA of the CDR3 is TGTGCCAGCAGTCTAGGAGGGTCATTGCAAGAGACCCAGTACTTC.

V usage is TRBV15 and J usage is TRBJ2-3; 7 bases map to TRBD1. The CDR3 is 13 residues long. Looked up from germline, CDR1 is LNHNV and CDR2 is YYDKDF (reference sequence). V lost 5 bases and J lost 14; bases outside the gene matches: 13. The CDR3 reads CATSGRDSLSSYF. DNA of the CDR3: TGTGCCACCAGCGGCCGGGACAGCTTGTCATCGTATTTT.

The rearrangement links TRBV4-2 to TRBJ2-2; D may be TRBD1 (6 bases). Germline-derived CDR1 and CDR2 are LGHNA and YNFKEQ. V was cut by 1 base and J by 4 bases, with 13 bases left in between. The CDR3 totals 16 residues. Here the CDR3 reads CASSQVSTGSTGELFF. The CDR3 coding sequence is TGTGCCAGCAGCCAAGTCTCGACAGGAAGCACCGGGGAGCTGTTTTTT.